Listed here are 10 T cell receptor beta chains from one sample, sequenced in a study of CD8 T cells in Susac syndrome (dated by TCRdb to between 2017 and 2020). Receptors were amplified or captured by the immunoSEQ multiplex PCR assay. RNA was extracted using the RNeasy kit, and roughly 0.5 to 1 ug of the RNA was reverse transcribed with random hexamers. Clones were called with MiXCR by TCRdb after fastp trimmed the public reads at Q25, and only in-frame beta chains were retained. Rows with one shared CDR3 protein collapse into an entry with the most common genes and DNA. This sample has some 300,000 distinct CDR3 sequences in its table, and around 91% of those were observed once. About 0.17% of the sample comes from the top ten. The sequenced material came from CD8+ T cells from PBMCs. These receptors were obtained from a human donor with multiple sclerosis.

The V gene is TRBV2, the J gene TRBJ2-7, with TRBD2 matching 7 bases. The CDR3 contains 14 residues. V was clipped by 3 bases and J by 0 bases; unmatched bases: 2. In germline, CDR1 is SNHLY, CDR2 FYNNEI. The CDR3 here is CASSEASGSYEQYF. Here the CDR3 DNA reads TGTGCCAGCAGTGAGGCTAGCGGCTCCTACGAGCAGTACTTC.

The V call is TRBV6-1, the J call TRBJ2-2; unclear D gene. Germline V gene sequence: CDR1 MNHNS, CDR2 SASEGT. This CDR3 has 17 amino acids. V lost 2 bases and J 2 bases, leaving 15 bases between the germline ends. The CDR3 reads CASSENPVRVNTGELFF. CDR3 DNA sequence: TGTGCCAGCAGTGAAAATCCGGTTCGAGTCAACACCGGGGAGCTGTTTTTT.

This CDR3 reads CASSSSGVPNYGYTF. DNA of the CDR3: TGTGCCAGCAGCTCGAGCGGGGTACCTAACTATGGCTACACCTTC. The rearrangement links TRBV7-9 to TRBJ1-2, with D unclear. Germline V gene sequence: CDR1 SEHNR, CDR2 FQNEAQ (reference sequence). This CDR3 has 15 amino acids. V was trimmed by 4 bases and J by 0 bases, leaving 12 bases between them. The full variable domain, in which reference TRBV7-9 and TRBJ1-2 provide the parts outside the CDR3, is DTGVSQNPRHKITKRGQNVTFRCDPISEHNRLYWYRQTLGQGPEFLTYFQNEAQLEKSRLLSDRFSAERPKGSFSTLEIQRTEQGDSAMYLCASSSSGVPNYGYTFGSGTRLTVV.

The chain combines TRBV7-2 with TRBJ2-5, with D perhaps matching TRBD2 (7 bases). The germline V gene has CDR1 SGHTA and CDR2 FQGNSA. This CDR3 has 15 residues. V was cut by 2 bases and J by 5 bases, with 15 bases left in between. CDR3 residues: CASSLWWGGGETQYF. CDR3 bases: TGTGCCAGCAGCTTATGGTGGGGGGGCGGGGAGACCCAGTACTTC.

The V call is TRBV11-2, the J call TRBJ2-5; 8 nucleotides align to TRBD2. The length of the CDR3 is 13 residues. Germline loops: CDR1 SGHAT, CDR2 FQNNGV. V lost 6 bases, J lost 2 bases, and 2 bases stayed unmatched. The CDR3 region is CASRLAVQETQYF. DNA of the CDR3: TGTGCCAGCAGACTAGCGGTTCAAGAGACCCAGTACTTC.

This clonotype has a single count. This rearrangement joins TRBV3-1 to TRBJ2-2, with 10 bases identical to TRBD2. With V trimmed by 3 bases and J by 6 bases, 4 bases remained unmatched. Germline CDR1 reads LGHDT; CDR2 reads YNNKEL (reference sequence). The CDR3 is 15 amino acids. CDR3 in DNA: TGTGCCAGCAGCCACAAAGCGGGAGGGCCCGGGGAGCTGTTTTTT. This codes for CASSHKAGGPGELFF.

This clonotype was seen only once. The CDR3 coding sequence is TGTGCCAGCAGCTCCTATCCCCCAGGGCCCTTTGATCAGCCCCAGCATTTT. Protein product: CASSSYPPGPFDQPQHF. The chain recombines TRBV7-9 with TRBJ1-5, with D possibly TRBD1 on 5 matching bases. Trimming took 4 bases from V and 5 from J, leaving 21 bases between them. The CDR3 covers 17 residues. Germline lookup yields CDR1 SEHNR and CDR2 FQNEAQ (reference sequence).

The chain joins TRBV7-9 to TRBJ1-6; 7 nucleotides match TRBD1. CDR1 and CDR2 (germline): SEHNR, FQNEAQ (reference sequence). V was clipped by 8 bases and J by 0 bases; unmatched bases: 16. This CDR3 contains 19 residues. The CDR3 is CASQPGQARTASYNSPLHF. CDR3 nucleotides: TGTGCCAGCCAACCCGGACAGGCGCGAACAGCCTCCTATAATTCACCCCTCCACTTT.

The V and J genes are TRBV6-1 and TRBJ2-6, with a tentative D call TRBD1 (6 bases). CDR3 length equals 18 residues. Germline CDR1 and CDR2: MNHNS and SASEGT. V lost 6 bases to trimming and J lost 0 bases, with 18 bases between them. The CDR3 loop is CASRPDRLDRSGANVLTF. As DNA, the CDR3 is TGTGCCAGCAGACCCGACAGGCTTGATCGCTCTGGGGCCAACGTCCTGACTTTC.

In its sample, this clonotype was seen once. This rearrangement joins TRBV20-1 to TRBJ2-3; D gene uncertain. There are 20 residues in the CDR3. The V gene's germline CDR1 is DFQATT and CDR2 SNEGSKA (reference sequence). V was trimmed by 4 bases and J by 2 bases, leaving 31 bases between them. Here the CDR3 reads CSATPGIGLNHPPITDTQYF. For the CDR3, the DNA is TGCAGTGCTACCCCTGGAATTGGTTTAAATCACCCTCCAATCACAGATACGCAGTATTTT.